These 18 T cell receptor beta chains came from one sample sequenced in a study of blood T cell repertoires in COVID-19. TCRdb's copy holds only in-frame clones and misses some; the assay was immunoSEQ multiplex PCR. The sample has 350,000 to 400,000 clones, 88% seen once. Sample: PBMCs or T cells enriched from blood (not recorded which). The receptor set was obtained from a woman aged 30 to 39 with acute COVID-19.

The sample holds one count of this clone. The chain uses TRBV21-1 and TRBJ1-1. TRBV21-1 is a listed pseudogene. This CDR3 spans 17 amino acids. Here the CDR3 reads CASSKFSNRGMNTEAFF. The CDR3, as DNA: TGTGCCAGCAGCAAATTTTCAAACCGGGGTATGAACACTGAAGCTTTCTTT.

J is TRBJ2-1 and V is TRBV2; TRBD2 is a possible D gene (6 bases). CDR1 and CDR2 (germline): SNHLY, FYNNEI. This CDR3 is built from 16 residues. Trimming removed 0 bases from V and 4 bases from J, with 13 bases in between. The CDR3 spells CASSEARGSGYNEQFF. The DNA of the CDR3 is TGTGCCAGCAGTGAAGCTCGGGGGAGTGGATACAATGAGCAGTTCTTC.

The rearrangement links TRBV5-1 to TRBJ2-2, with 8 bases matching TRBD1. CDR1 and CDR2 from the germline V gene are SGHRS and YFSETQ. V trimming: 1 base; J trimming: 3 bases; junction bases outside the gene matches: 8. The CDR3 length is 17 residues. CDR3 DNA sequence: TGCGCCAGCAGCTTGACCGGACAGGGTTGGTACACCGGGGAGCTGTTTTTT. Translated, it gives CASSLTGQGWYTGELFF.

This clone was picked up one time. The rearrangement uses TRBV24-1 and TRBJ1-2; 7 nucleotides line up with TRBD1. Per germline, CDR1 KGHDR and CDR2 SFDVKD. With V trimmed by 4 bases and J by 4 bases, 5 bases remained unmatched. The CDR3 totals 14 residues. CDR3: CATSEGGAPYGYTF. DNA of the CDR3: TGTGCCACCAGTGAAGGGGGCGCGCCCTATGGCTACACCTTC.

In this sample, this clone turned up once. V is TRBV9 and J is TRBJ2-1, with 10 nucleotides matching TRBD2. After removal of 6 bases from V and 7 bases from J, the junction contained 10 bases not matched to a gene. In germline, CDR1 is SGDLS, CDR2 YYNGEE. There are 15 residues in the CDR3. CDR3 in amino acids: CASTPGLAVANEQFF. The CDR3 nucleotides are TGTGCCAGCACACCAGGACTAGCGGTGGCAAATGAGCAGTTCTTC.

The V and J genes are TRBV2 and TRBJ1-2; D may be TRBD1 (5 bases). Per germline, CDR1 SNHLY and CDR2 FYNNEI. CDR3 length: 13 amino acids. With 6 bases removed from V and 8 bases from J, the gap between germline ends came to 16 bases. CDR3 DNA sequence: TGTGCCAGCAGCCTGCAGGGTCTAAGCGGCTACACCTTC. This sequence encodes CASSLQGLSGYTF.

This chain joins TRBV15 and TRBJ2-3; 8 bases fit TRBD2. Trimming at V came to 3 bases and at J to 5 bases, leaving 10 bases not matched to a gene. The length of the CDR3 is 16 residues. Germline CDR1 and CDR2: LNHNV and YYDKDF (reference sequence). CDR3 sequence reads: CATSRQRGRHEDTQYF. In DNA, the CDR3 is TGTGCCACCAGCAGGCAGCGGGGGCGGCACGAAGATACGCAGTATTTT.

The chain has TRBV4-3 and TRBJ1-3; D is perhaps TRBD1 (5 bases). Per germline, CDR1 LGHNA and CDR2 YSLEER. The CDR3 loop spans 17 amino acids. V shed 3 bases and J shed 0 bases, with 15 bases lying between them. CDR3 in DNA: TGCGCCAGCAGCCAGAGCTCGACAGTCCTCTCTGGAAACACCATATATTTT. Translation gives CASSQSSTVLSGNTIYF.

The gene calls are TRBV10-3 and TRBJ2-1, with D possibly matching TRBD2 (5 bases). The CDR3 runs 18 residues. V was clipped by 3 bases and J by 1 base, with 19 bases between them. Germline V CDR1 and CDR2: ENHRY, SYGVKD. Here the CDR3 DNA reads TGTGCCATCAGTGATTCCCCGCCACTAGTTTCGTCCTACAATGAGCAGTTCTTC. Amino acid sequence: CAISDSPPLVSSYNEQFF.

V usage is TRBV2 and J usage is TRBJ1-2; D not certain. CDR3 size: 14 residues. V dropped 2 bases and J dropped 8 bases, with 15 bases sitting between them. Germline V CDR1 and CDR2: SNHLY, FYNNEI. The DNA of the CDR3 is TGTGCCAGCAGTGAAATTCTAGCGGGATGGGGCTACACCTTC. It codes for CASSEILAGWGYTF.

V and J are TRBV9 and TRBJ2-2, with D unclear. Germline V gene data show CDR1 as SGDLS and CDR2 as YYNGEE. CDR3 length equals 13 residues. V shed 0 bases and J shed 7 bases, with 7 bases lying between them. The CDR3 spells CASSVVSGGELFF. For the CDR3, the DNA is TGTGCCAGCAGCGTAGTTTCGGGCGGGGAGCTGTTTTTT.

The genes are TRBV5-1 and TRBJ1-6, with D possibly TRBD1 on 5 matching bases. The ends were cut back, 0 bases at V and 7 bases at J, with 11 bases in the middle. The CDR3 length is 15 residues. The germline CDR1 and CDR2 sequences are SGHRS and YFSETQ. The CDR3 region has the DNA TGCGCCAGCAGCTTGGGCAGGGTGCCAAATTCACCCCTCCACTTT. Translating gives CASSLGRVPNSPLHF.

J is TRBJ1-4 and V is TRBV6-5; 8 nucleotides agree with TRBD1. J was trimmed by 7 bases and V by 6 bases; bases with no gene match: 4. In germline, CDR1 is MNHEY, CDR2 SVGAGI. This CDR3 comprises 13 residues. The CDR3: CASRPDRGEKLFF. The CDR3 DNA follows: TGTGCCAGCAGACCCGACAGGGGTGAAAAACTGTTTTTT.

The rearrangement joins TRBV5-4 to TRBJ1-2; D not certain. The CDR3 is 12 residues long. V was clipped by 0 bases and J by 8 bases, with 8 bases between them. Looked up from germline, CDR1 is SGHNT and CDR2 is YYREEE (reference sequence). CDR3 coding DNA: TGTGCCAGCAGCTTGGAGCTCGGGGGCTACACCTTC. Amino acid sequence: CASSLELGGYTF.

The CDR3, as DNA: TGTGCCAGCAGTGAGAACTCCGGGACACATAACACCGGGGAGCTGTTTTTT. Its protein is CASSENSGTHNTGELFF. The chain joins TRBV6-1 to TRBJ2-2; D possibly corresponds to TRBD1 (6 bases). Trimming pared 3 bases from V and 2 bases from J, leaving 16 bases between. CDR3 length: 17 residues. Germline V gives CDR1 MNHNS, CDR2 SASEGT.

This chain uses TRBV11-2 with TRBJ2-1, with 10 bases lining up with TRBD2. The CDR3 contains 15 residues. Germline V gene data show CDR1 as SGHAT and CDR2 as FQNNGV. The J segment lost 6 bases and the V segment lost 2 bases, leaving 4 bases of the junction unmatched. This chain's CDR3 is CASSLSGTSVNEQFF. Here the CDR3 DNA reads TGTGCCAGCAGCTTATCCGGGACTAGCGTCAATGAGCAGTTCTTC.

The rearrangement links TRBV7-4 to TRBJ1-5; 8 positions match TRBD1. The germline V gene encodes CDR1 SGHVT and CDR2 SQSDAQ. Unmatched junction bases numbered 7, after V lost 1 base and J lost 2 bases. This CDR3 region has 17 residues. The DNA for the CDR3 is TGTGCCAGCAGCTTAGGCAGGGGGCAGGTTTGCAATCAGCCCCAGCATTTT. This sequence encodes CASSLGRGQVCNQPQHF.

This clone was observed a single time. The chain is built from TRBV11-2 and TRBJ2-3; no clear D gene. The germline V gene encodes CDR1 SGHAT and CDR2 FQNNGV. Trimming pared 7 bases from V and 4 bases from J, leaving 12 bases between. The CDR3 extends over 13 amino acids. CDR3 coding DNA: TGTGCCAGCACTCATCCGGGTGCAGATACGCAGTATTTT. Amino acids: CASTHPGADTQYF.